Below, 7 T cell receptor beta chains from the same sample are listed, as sequenced in a study of blood T cell repertoires in COVID-19. Sequencing used immunoSEQ multiplex PCR; TCRdb keeps in-frame clones, though not all of them. The table lists 85,000 to 100,000 clones, 87% of them singletons. Sequences were obtained from peripheral blood. Source of these receptors: a woman aged 55 to 70 with COVID-19, enrolled during active disease.

For this clone: Additional DNA sequences in this sample encode the identical CDR3. V and J are TRBV28 and TRBJ1-2; 9 nucleotides align to TRBD1. The germline gives CDR1 MDHEN, CDR2 SYDVKM. The CDR3 spans 14 residues. V was clipped by 2 bases and J by 8 bases; unmatched bases: 6. This CDR3 reads CASSLRDRVYGYTF. The CDR3, as DNA: TGTGCCAGCAGTTTACGGGACAGGGTATACGGCTACACCTTC.

About this clone: Relative to the germline gene, one junction end is altered; a read error may explain this. Other DNA sequences of this sample code for an identical CDR3. The chain links TRBV6-1 to TRBJ1-1, with D possibly TRBD1 on 5 matching bases. CDR1 MNHNS and CDR2 SASEGT come from the germline V gene. The CDR3 runs 15 residues. The CDR3 here is CASSEGWGGNTEAFF. The CDR3 DNA reads as TGTGCAAGCAGTGAAGGATGGGGGGGGAACACTGAAGCTTTCTTT.

The CDR3 nucleotides are TGTGCCAGCAGCTTCAACCCGGGCACTGAAGCTTTCTTT. Amino acids: CASSFNPGTEAFF. The chain joins TRBV7-6 to TRBJ1-1; no clear D gene. In germline, CDR1 is SGHVS, CDR2 FNYEAQ. The CDR3 is 13 residues long. With 3 bases removed from V and 4 bases from J, the gap between germline ends came to 9 bases.

The rearrangement uses TRBV29-1 and TRBJ2-3; 14 nucleotides align to TRBD2. Per the germline V gene, CDR1 is SQVTM and CDR2 is ANQGSEA. V dropped 6 bases and J dropped 2; count of bases not matched to a gene: 7. The CDR3 length is 16 residues. CDR3 bases: TGCAGCGTGGCTGGGACTAGCGGGGGTCACACAGATACGCAGTATTTT. Protein product: CSVAGTSGGHTDTQYF.

V and J are TRBV27 and TRBJ2-2; a possible D gene is TRBD2 (6 bases). V was clipped by 6 bases and J by 6 bases, with 20 bases between them. Per the germline V gene, CDR1 is MNHEY and CDR2 is SMNVEV (reference sequence). This CDR3 contains 16 residues. In nucleotides, the CDR3 is TGTGCCAGCAGACTGATGACAAATCTAGCGTCCGGGGAGCTGTTTTTT. It translates to CASRLMTNLASGELFF.

CDR3 region: CASSSAGTAQETQYF. In DNA, the CDR3 is TGTGCCAGCAGCTCAGCAGGGACAGCCCAAGAGACCCAGTACTTC. This rearrangement joins TRBV7-9 to TRBJ2-5; 7 bases match TRBD1. V lost 4 bases and J lost 1; bases outside the gene matches: 6. CDR1 SEHNR and CDR2 FQNEAQ come from the germline V gene (reference sequence). The CDR3 loop spans 15 amino acids.

The rearrangement uses TRBV9 and TRBJ2-2; no reliable D call. Looked up from germline, CDR1 is SGDLS and CDR2 is YYNGEE. The CDR3 runs 17 residues. V lost 2 bases, J lost 0 bases, and 14 bases lay in between. CDR3: CASSVPQFGTNTGELFF. The DNA of the CDR3 is TGTGCCAGCAGCGTGCCACAGTTCGGAACGAACACCGGGGAGCTGTTTTTT.